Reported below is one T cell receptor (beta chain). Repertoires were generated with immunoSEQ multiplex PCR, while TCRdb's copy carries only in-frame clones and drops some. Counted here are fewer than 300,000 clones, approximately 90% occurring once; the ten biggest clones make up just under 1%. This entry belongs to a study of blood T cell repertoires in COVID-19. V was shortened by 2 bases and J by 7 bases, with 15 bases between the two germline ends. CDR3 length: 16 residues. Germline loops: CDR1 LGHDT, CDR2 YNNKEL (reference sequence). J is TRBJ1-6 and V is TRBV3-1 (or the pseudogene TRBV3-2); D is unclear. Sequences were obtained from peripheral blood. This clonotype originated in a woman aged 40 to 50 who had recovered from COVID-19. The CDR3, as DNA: TGTGCCAGCAGCCAACGTGTGACAACCCGCAATTCACCCCTCCACTTT. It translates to CASSQRVTTRNSPLHF.